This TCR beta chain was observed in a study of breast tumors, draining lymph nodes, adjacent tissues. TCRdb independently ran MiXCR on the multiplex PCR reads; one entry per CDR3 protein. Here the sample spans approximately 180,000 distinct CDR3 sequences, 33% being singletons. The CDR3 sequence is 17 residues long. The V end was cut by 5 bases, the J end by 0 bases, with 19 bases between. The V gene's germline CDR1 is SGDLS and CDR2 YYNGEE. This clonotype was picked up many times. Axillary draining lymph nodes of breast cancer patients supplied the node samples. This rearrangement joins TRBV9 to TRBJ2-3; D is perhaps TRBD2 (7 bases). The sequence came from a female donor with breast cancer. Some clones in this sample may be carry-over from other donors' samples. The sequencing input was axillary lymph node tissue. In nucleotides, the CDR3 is TGTGCCAGCAGTGAGGGGGGGGGACTCGCTAGCACAGATACGCAGTATTTT. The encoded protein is CASSEGGGLASTDTQYF.